Following are 15 T cell receptor beta chains from one sample sequenced in a study of human T cells and chemical hapten exposure. Time point denoted: patch test 3, about 24 weeks after DPC sensitization. Specified treatment: therapeutic diphenylcyclopropenone sensitization with weekly scalp DPC. TCRdb reprocessed the RACE reads with MiXCR, giving one entry per CDR3 protein. Among tens of thousands of distinct CDR3 sequences listed, around 11% were seen once. The sequences come from whole blood, collected in connection with sensitization to the hapten diphenylcyclopropenone (DPC). Every receptor here comes from a young man with alopecia areata. Some clones in this sample may be carry-over from other donors' samples.

This clonotype showed up just a few times. The chain links TRBV18 to TRBJ2-1; 7 nucleotides line up with TRBD1. The CDR3 has 15 residues. V shed 3 bases, J shed 1 base, and the junction held 3 bases outside the gene matches. Germline CDR1 KGHSH, CDR2 LQKENI. Here the CDR3 DNA reads TGTGCCAGCTCACCGCGACAGGGATCCTACAATGAGCAGTTCTTC. It translates to CASSPRQGSYNEQFF.

The chain combines TRBV6-5 with TRBJ2-3; D is possibly TRBD1 or TRBD2 (5 bases each). V was clipped by 2 bases and J by 8 bases, with 11 bases between them. CDR1 and CDR2 (germline): MNHEY, SVGAGI. This CDR3 has 13 residues. The CDR3 loop reads CASSYPERGTQYF. As DNA, the CDR3 is TGTGCCAGCAGTTACCCGGAGAGGGGTACGCAGTATTTT.

This clonotype has a count of ten or more. The chain combines TRBV18 with TRBJ2-3; D unresolved. Germline V gene lookup returns CDR1 KGHSH and CDR2 LQKENI. Trimming removed 3 bases from V and 5 bases from J, with 3 bases in between. The CDR3 sequence is 11 residues long. Written as DNA, the CDR3 is TGTGCCAGCTCACCCGAAGATACGCAGTATTTT. This sequence encodes CASSPEDTQYF.

A few counts support this clonotype. The J gene is TRBJ2-3, the V gene TRBV13, with D tentatively TRBD1 (5 bases). Germline V gives CDR1 PRHDT, CDR2 FYEKMQ (reference sequence). The CDR3 sequence is 14 residues long. V shed 5 bases and J shed 8 bases, with 17 bases lying between them. The CDR3 spells CASSPAQRGATQYF. CDR3 nucleotides: TGTGCCAGCAGCCCGGCCCAAAGGGGCGCTACGCAGTATTTT.

On this clonotype: A much larger clone lies a single base off, so this may be a read error. The V call is TRBV18, the J call TRBJ2-7, with TRBD2 identical over 12 bases. Germline lookup yields CDR1 KGHSH and CDR2 LQKENI. CDR3 length: 16 amino acids. CDR3 DNA sequence: TGTACCAGCTCACCACCGACTAGCGGGGGCCGCTACGAGCAGTACTTC. Amino acid sequence: CTSSPPTSGGRYEQYF.

In its sample, this clonotype was seen many times. The rearrangement joins TRBV2 to TRBJ1-1, with D hard to call. The CDR3 runs 14 residues. The V gene lost 4 bases and the J gene lost 0 bases, with 9 bases spanning the gap. Germline V CDR1 and CDR2: SNHLY, FYNNEI. The CDR3 protein is CASSVGTLNTEAFF. For the CDR3, the DNA is TGTGCCAGCAGTGTCGGCACGCTGAACACTGAAGCTTTCTTT.

The chain joins TRBV20-1 to TRBJ2-7; 7 bases map to TRBD1. Germline V gives CDR1 DFQATT, CDR2 SNEGSKA (reference sequence). V lost 7 bases and J lost 1; bases outside the gene matches: 13. This CDR3 has 15 amino acids. The CDR3 region has the DNA TGCAGTGTACCCAACTTCGGGACAGAATCCTACGAGCAGTACTTC. Residues: CSVPNFGTESYEQYF.

V usage is TRBV12-3 or TRBV12-4 and J usage is TRBJ1-5; D is perhaps TRBD1 (5 bases). This CDR3 has 16 residues. V lost 7 bases and J lost 1, with 17 bases in between. Here the CDR3 reads CASTPGRHTSNQPQHF. The CDR3 region has the DNA TGTGCCAGCACCCCGGGACGACACACCAGCAATCAGCCCCAGCATTTT.

The sample holds a few counts of this clonotype. The chain is built from TRBV6-1 and TRBJ1-1; unclear D gene. Trimming shortened V by 7 bases and J by 4 bases, and 4 bases separated the two germline ends. The length of the CDR3 is 10 residues. Germline values: CDR1 MNHNS, CDR2 SASEGT. CDR3 DNA sequence: TGTGCCAGCAAAACCACTGAAGCTTTCTTT. It translates to CASKTTEAFF.

The rearrangement links TRBV18 to TRBJ2-7; tentatively, D is TRBD1 (5 bases). CDR3 length: 17 residues. Germline CDR1 KGHSH, CDR2 LQKENI. Trimming left V 0 bases short and J 0 bases short, with 15 bases between. The CDR3 DNA follows: TGTGCCAGCTCACCACCCGGACAAAAGTTCAGCTCCTACGAGCAGTACTTC. Encoded protein: CASSPPGQKFSSYEQYF.

This clonotype was seen many times. The gene calls are TRBV20-1 and TRBJ2-2; 16 bases are shared with TRBD2. The CDR3 totals 15 residues. J gave up 7 bases and V 6 bases, and 5 bases lay outside the gene matches. Germline-derived CDR1 and CDR2 are DFQATT and SNEGSKA (reference sequence). The CDR3 region is CSAGLAGGPGGELFF. The CDR3 DNA follows: TGCAGTGCGGGACTAGCGGGGGGGCCCGGCGGGGAGCTGTTTTTT.

This clonotype has at least ten counts. V is TRBV6-2 or TRBV6-3 and J is TRBJ1-4; D gene ambiguous. Germline CDR1 and CDR2: MNHEY and SVGEGT. The length of the CDR3 is 16 residues. Trimming pared 3 bases from V and 5 bases from J, leaving 16 bases between. The DNA of the CDR3 is TGTGCCAGCAGTTATCACCCCGGGAGATTAAATGAAAAACTGTTTTTT. Its protein product is CASSYHPGRLNEKLFF.

The chain couples TRBV7-9 to TRBJ2-5; D not certain. Germline lookup yields CDR1 SEHNR and CDR2 FQNEAQ (reference sequence). The CDR3 sequence is 17 residues long. Trimming removed 5 bases from V and 2 bases from J, with 21 bases in between. CDR3 in DNA: TGTGCCAGCAGCCATTTCGGAGAACTGGACCATCAAGAGACCCAGTACTTC. Translating gives CASSHFGELDHQETQYF.

In this sample, this clonotype turned up many times. The chain has TRBV7-2 and TRBJ2-7; D is undetermined. This CDR3 has 15 residues. Germline V gives CDR1 SGHTA, CDR2 FQGNSA. V was trimmed by 5 bases and J by 2 bases, leaving 16 bases between them. CDR3 bases: TGTGCCAGCAGCCCCCCTCCGGTTGGAACCTACGAGCAGTACTTC. Translating it yields CASSPPPVGTYEQYF.

This clonotype came up many times. V and J are TRBV12-3 or TRBV12-4 and TRBJ1-1; D is uncertain. Trimming shortened V by 5 bases and J by 3 bases, and 10 bases separated the two germline ends. CDR3 size: 13 residues. The CDR3 spells CASSQQSYTEAFF. In DNA, the CDR3 is TGTGCCAGCAGTCAACAGAGTTACACTGAAGCTTTCTTT.